Sequencing of this T cell receptor (beta chain) was carried out in a study of T-cell memory formation after mild COVID-19 (dated by TCRdb to the early 2020s). Regarding the study in general: TCR sequence clusters from the two donors were largely donor specific. Two young, previously healthy adult volunteers made up the cohort, one male and one female. T-cell clones expanding and contracting after mild COVID-19 in two donors were tracked by longitudinal TCRalpha and TCRbeta repertoire sequencing.

This clonotype was counted between two and nine times. Its antigen is not yet known. No base-level quality is on record; no much larger clone is a single base apart. Ficoll-Paque density gradient centrifugation was used to isolate PBMCs. What the research found in general, with its limitations: The second-wave clones that peaked on day 37 were not confirmed to be SARS-CoV-2 specific. Some responding clones were detected in pre-infection memory, which suggested that pre-existing cross-reactive memory T cells had joined the SARS-CoV-2 response. Only a couple of mild cases were covered in the study, and larger cohorts including severe cases with pre-infection samples were considered necessary. From day 15 to 85, contracting clones showed balanced CD4/CD8 phenotypes, whereas a second wave of clones that expanded from day 15 to 37 leaned towards CD4+. Contracting CD4+ clones appeared mostly in the CM and EM memory subsets, whereas CD8+ clones were enriched in EMRA.

The CDR3 contains 11 residues, cysteine and phenylalanine counted. Only the CDR3 portion is preserved as DNA: 33 bases, with reading frame beginning at the first base. V is cut by 6 bases and J by 7 bases, and the space between the germline ends is 9 bases. The reads were generated on an Illumina NovaSeq 6000. Using 5'RACE with constant-segment primers, TCRalpha and TCRbeta cDNA libraries were constructed, with sample barcodes and unique molecular identifiers added in the process. Trizol reagent was used to extract RNA from every sample. The libraries were amplified in two PCR steps, and the second step added a second sample barcode and Illumina TruSeq adapters. Libraries were sequenced on an Illumina NovaSeq with 2 x 150 bp paired-end reads. The source study handled its data this way. Demultiplexing of reads and collapsing into UMI-guided consensus sequences were performed with migec v1.2.7. Using mixcr v2.1.11, the UMI consensuses were aligned to TRA and TRB V and J templates and assembled into clonotypes. Expanded or contracted clonotypes were those called significant by both edgeR and NoisET, with noise models trained on biological replicates. For edgeR calls, a false discovery rate-adjusted p below 0.01 and a log2 fold-change threshold of 1 were applied. As an exploratory analysis of dynamics, max-normalized trajectories of the 1000 most abundant clonotypes were examined with PCA combined with hierarchical clustering. Separately sequenced CD4+ and CD8+ repertoires were used to assign a CD4 or CD8 phenotype to each responding clone. TCRdb applied fastp at Q25 and MiXCR to the public reads, then kept only in-frame beta chains. Rows matching on CDR3 protein sequence are summarized as one entry with the most common DNA and genes. For this entry, the V and J calls and clone size follow TCRdb and not the study's own pipeline. For this sample the table gives 350,000 to 400,000 distinct CDR3 sequences, of which over 20% were detected only once. Around 13% of the sample comes from the top ten.

This receptor chain uses TRBV12-3 or TRBV12-4 and TRBJ2-5; the D call could be TRBD1 or TRBD2, with each sharing 6 bases. Sequencing used PBMCs or a T cell subset sorted from them (not recorded which). This TCR derives from an adult woman who had mild COVID-19 (a few samples of this study predate the infection). The sample titles of this study are shuffled in the database, so cell type and time point are left out; the donor was told from shared clones. In nucleotide form, the sequence is TGTGCCAGCAGACAGGGAGGGACCCAGTACTTC. It is translated as CASRQGGTQYF.